The T cell receptor (beta chain) described here comes from a study of cytomegalovirus exposure and HLA in healthy donors. Healthy bone marrow donors made up the donors. Germline V gene sequence: CDR1 SGHNT, CDR2 YENEEA. Trimming removed 5 bases from V and 7 bases from J, with 21 bases in between. This CDR3 has 15 residues. In the PCR, 60 Vbeta and 13 Jbeta primers were used. In the source study's methods: Some 12 million shared chains were among the roughly 80 million unique TCR beta chains that a later analysis counted. Method: immunoSEQ multiplex PCR; TCRdb's copy keeps in-frame clones and lacks some. The DNA gave D and trimming, while V, J and clone size come from that table. Among tens of thousands of clones listed, 82% were seen once.

The sequence was collected from a man aged 18-30 years in good health and CMV-seronegative. This chain links TRBV11-3 with TRBJ2-7, with D perhaps TRBD1 (6 bases). The sample consisted of PBMCs. CDR3 DNA: TGTGCCAGCAGCGATGCAGGGGAAGGGGTGGGTGAGCAGTACTTC. It specifies CASSDAGEGVGEQYF.